A single sample is the source of the 15 T cell receptor beta chains below, sequenced in a study of T cells after yellow fever vaccination. TCRdb analysed the 5' RACE reads with MiXCR anew, one entry per CDR3 protein. This table holds nearly 550,000 distinct CDR3 sequences, approximately 21% found once. The input for sequencing was PBMCs, taken 15 days after the yellow fever booster vaccination. Source of these receptors: a young man who received the YFV17D yellow fever vaccine.

This chain connects TRBV20-1 to TRBJ2-1; 11 bases map to TRBD2. Germline trimming cut 3 bases from V and 5 bases from J; bases unmatched to any gene: 12. CDR3 length: 17 amino acids. CDR1 is DFQATT and CDR2 is SNEGSKA in the germline V gene (reference sequence). CDR3 nucleotides: TGCAGTGCTAGGCCTAGCGGGAGGCACACACGGGACAATGAGCAGTTCTTC. Residues: CSARPSGRHTRDNEQFF.

This chain joins TRBV7-2 and TRBJ2-7; weak D call: TRBD2 (5 bases). The CDR3 totals 14 residues. Germline V lookup: CDR1 SGHTA, CDR2 FQGNSA. V dropped 5 bases and J dropped 6 bases, with 17 bases sitting between them. CDR3 amino acids: CASSRSWGEGEQYF. The CDR3 DNA reads as TGTGCCAGCAGCCGGTCGTGGGGAGAGGGCGAGCAGTACTTC.

This chain connects TRBV25-1 to TRBJ1-4; D is undetermined. The V and J ends lost 1 base and 5 bases respectively, with 14 bases between them. Looked up from germline, CDR1 is MGHDK and CDR2 is SYGVNS. The CDR3 length is 16 residues. CDR3 DNA sequence: TGTGCCAGCAGTGAATCTCTGGGCCCGTGGAATGAAAAACTGTTTTTT. It yields the protein CASSESLGPWNEKLFF.

In its sample, this clonotype was seen a few times. This chain connects TRBV20-1 to TRBJ2-7, with TRBD2 matching 11 bases. V lost 8 bases and J lost 3; bases outside the gene matches: 0. Per the germline V gene, CDR1 is DFQATT and CDR2 is SNEGSKA (reference sequence). The CDR3 has 11 residues. The CDR3 DNA follows: TGCAGTCTAGCGGGAGGCTACGAGCAGTACTTC. It translates to CSLAGGYEQYF.

The gene calls are TRBV20-1 and TRBJ2-3, with a tentative D call TRBD2 (5 bases). The CDR3 runs to 13 residues. Between the trimmed V and J ends, which lost 3 bases and 3 bases, there was a span of 10 bases. Germline V CDR1 and CDR2: DFQATT, SNEGSKA (reference sequence). The CDR3 DNA reads as TGCAGTGCTAGGGGGAGTTGGACAGATACGCAGTATTTT. Protein: CSARGSWTDTQYF.

J is TRBJ2-3 and V is TRBV28; a possible D gene is TRBD2 (5 bases). From germline, CDR1 is MDHEN and CDR2 SYDVKM. Trimming stripped 6 bases from V and 0 bases from J, with 13 bases between. The CDR3 is made up of 15 amino acids. The CDR3 bases are TGTGCCAGCAGGACCCGGGAATATAGCACAGATACGCAGTATTTT. Protein sequence: CASRTREYSTDTQYF.

This clonotype appeared many times. The chain links TRBV12-3 or TRBV12-4 to TRBJ2-1; 9 bases map to TRBD1. Trimming cost V 5 bases and J 2 bases; bases outside gene matches: 4. The CDR3 runs 15 residues. This CDR3 is CASSIGQGPYNEQFF. CDR3 DNA: TGTGCCAGCAGTATCGGACAGGGGCCCTACAATGAGCAGTTCTTC.

This clonotype was seen only a few times. The chain joins TRBV29-1 to TRBJ2-3, with 8 bases aligning to TRBD2. Germline V gives CDR1 SQVTM, CDR2 ANQGSEA. This CDR3 has 15 residues. The trim removed 3 bases at V and 4 bases at J, leaving 9 bases unmatched. The CDR3 protein is CSVEHQRERADTQYF. As DNA, the CDR3 is TGCAGCGTTGAGCACCAGCGGGAGCGGGCAGATACGCAGTATTTT.

This clonotype was found a few times. This chain uses TRBV20-1 with TRBJ2-3, with 7 positions matching TRBD1. Trimming cost V 6 bases and J 2 bases; bases outside gene matches: 8. Germline V lookup: CDR1 DFQATT, CDR2 SNEGSKA (reference sequence). The CDR3 contains 14 residues. The CDR3 bases are TGCAGTGCCAAGACAGGGCCCCACACAGATACGCAGTATTTT. This sequence encodes CSAKTGPHTDTQYF.

This chain uses TRBV5-1 with TRBJ2-5; 10 bases map to TRBD2. The CDR3 has 17 amino acids. The ends lost 4 bases at V and 2 bases at J; junction bases unmatched: 11. The germline CDR1 and CDR2 sequences are SGHRS and YFSETQ. Written as DNA, the CDR3 is TGCGCCAGCAGCACCCAGGGGCCACTAGCGGGACAAGAGACCCAGTACTTC. Protein: CASSTQGPLAGQETQYF.

This clonotype has just a few counts. The genes are TRBV7-3 and TRBJ2-1; D gene uncertain. V lost 8 bases and J 8 bases, leaving 7 bases between the germline ends. The CDR3 runs to 10 residues. CDR1 is SGHTA and CDR2 is FQGTGA in the germline V gene. This CDR3 is CASRRHEQFF. CDR3 sequence (DNA): TGTGCCAGCCGGCGCCATGAGCAGTTCTTC. Full variable domain (rest looked up from reference TRBV7-3 and TRBJ2-1): GAGVSQTPSNKVTEKGKYVELRCDPISGHTALYWYRQSLGQGPEFLIYFQGTGAADDSGLPNDRFFAVRPEGSVSTLKIQRTERGDSAVYLCASRRHEQFFGPGTRLTVL.

CDR3 protein: CASSFDGEGIYEQYF. The CDR3 nucleotides are TGCGCCAGCAGCTTCGATGGAGAGGGGATTTACGAGCAGTACTTC. This sequence joins TRBV5-1 and TRBJ2-7; D assignment may be TRBD1 or TRBD2 (5 bases each). V dropped 2 bases and J dropped 4 bases, with 16 bases sitting between them. The CDR3 has 15 amino acids. Germline V CDR1 and CDR2: SGHRS, YFSETQ.

The chain recombines TRBV28 with TRBJ2-4, with D possibly being TRBD1 or TRBD2 (6 bases each). CDR3 length equals 17 residues. V gave up 5 bases and J gave up 3 bases, with 20 bases separating them. From germline, CDR1 is MDHEN and CDR2 SYDVKM. This CDR3 is CASSPTTSGGGKNIQYF. The CDR3 bases are TGTGCCAGCAGTCCGACGACGAGTGGAGGGGGCAAAAACATTCAGTACTTC.

The rearrangement links TRBV5-4 to TRBJ2-5; maybe TRBD1 (6 bases). The V gene's germline CDR1 is SGHNT and CDR2 YYREEE (reference sequence). There are 15 residues in the CDR3. The V end lost 7 bases, the J end lost 2 bases, and 18 bases lay between the germline ends. The CDR3 spells CASSQGPRPQETQYF. The CDR3, as DNA: TGTGCCAGCTCGCAGGGGCCCAGACCACAAGAGACCCAGTACTTC.

This clonotype was counted between two and nine times. The rearrangement links TRBV20-1 to TRBJ1-2, with 9 bases identical to TRBD1. The germline V gene has CDR1 DFQATT and CDR2 SNEGSKA (reference sequence). The CDR3 sequence is 13 residues long. V shed 4 bases and J 4 bases; nucleotides not matched to a gene: 4. The CDR3 sequence is CSATQGAIYGYTF. CDR3 in DNA: TGCAGTGCTACACAGGGGGCCATCTATGGCTACACCTTC.